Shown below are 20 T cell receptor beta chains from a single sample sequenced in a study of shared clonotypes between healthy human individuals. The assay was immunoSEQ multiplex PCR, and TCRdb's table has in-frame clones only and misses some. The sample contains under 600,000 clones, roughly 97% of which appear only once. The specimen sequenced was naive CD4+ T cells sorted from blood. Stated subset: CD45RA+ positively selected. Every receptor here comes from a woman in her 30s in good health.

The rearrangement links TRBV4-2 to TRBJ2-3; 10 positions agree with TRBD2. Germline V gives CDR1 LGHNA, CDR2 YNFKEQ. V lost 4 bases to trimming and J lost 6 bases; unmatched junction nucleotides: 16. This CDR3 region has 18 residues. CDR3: CASSLLDYGLAAPDTQYF. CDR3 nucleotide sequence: TGTGCCAGCAGCCTCCTTGATTACGGACTAGCGGCCCCGGATACGCAGTATTTT.

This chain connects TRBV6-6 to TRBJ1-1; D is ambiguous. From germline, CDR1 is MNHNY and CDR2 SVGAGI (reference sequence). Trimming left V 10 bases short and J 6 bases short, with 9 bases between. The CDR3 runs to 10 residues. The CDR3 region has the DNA TGTGCCACCAACATCGCTGAAGCTTTCTTT. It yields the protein CATNIAEAFF.

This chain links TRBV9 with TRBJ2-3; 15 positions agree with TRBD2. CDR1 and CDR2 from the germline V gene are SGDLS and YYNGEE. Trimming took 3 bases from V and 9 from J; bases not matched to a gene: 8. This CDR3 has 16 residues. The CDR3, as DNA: TGTGCCAGCAGCGAGTCGGGACTAGCGGGAGGCATGACGCAGTATTTT. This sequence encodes CASSESGLAGGMTQYF.

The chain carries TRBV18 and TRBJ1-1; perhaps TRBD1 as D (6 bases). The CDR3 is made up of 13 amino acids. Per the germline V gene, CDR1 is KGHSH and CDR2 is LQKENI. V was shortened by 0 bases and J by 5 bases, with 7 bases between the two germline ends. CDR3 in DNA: TGTGCCAGCTCACCACCCGACAGGACTGAAGCTTTCTTT. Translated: CASSPPDRTEAFF. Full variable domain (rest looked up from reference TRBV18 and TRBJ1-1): NAGVMQNPRHLVRRRGQEARLRCSPMKGHSHVYWYRQLPEEGLKFMVYLQKENIIDESGMPKERFSAEFPKEGPSILRIQQVVRGDSAAYFCASSPPDRTEAFFGQGTRLTVV.

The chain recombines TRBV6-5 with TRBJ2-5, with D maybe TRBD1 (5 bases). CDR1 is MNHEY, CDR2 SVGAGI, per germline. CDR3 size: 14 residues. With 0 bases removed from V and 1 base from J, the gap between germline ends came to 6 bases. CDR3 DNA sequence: TGTGCCAGCAGTTACTCGGACACCCAAGAGACCCAGTACTTC. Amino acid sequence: CASSYSDTQETQYF.

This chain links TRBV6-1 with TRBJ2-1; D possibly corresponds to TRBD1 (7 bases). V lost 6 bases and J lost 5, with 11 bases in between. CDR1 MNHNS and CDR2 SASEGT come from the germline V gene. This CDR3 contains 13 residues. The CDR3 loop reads CASRRRGDNEQFF. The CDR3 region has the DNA TGTGCCAGCAGGCGCAGGGGGGACAATGAGCAGTTCTTC.

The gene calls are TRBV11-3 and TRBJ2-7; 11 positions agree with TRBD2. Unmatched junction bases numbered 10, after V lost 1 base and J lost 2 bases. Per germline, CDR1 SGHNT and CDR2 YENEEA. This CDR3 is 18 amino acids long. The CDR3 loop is CASSLVVGLADFTYEQYF. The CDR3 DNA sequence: TGTGCCAGCAGCTTAGTGGTGGGACTAGCGGATTTTACCTACGAGCAGTACTTC.

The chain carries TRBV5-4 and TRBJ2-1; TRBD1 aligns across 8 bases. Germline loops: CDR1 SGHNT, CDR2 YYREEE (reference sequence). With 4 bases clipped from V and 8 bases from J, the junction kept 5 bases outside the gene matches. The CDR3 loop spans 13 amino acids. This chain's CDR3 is CASSRQGIHEQFF. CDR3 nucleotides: TGTGCCAGCAGCCGACAGGGGATCCATGAGCAGTTCTTC.

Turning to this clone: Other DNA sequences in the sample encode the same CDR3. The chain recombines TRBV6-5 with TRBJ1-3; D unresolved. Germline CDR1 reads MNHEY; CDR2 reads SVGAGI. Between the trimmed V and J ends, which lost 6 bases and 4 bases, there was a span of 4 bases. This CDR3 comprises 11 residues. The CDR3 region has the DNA TGTGCCAGCAGCACCGGAAACACCATATATTTT. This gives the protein CASSTGNTIYF.

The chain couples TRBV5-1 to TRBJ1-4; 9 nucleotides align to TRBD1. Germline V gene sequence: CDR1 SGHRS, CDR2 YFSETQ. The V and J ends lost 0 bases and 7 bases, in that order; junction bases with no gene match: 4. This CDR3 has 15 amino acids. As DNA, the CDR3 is TGCGCCAGCAGCTTGGGGGACAGGGAGAGTGAAAAACTGTTTTTT. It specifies CASSLGDRESEKLFF. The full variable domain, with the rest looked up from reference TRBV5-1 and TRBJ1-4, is KAGVTQTPRYLIKTRGQQVTLSCSPISGHRSVSWYQQTPGQGLQFLFEYFSETQRNKGNFPGRFSGRQFSNSRSEMNVSTLELGDSALYLCASSLGDRESEKLFFGSGTQLSVL.

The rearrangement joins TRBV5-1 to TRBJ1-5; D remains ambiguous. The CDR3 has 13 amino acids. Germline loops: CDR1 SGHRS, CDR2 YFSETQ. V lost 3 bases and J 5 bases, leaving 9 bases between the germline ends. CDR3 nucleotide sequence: TGCGCCAGCAGCTCTGGAGTAGATCAGCCCCAGCATTTT. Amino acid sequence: CASSSGVDQPQHF.

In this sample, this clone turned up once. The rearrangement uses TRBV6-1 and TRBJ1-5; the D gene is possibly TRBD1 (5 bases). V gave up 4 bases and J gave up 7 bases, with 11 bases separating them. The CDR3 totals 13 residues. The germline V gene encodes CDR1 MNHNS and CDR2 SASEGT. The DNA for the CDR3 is TGTGCCAGCAGTGTCCGGGGGAGACAGCCCCAGCATTTT. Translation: CASSVRGRQPQHF.

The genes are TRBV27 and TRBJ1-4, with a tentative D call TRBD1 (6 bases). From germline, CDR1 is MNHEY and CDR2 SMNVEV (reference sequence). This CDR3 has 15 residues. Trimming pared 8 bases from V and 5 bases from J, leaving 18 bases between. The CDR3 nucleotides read TGTGCCAGCGGACGAACGGACAGAATGAATGAAAAACTGTTTTTT. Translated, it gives CASGRTDRMNEKLFF.

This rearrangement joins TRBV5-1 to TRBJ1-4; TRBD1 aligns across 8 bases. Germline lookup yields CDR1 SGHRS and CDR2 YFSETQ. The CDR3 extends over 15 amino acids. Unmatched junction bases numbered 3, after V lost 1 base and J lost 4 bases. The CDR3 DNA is TGCGCCAGCAGCTTGACGACAGGGGTTAATGAAAAACTGTTTTTT. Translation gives CASSLTTGVNEKLFF.

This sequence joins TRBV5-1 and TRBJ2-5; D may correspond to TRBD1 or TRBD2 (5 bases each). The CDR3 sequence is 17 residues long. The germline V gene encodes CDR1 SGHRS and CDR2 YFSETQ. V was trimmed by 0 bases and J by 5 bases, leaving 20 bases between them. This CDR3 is CASSLARGATPGETQYF. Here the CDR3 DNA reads TGCGCCAGCAGCTTGGCAAGAGGGGCTACCCCAGGGGAGACCCAGTACTTC. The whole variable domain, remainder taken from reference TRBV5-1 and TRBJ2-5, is KAGVTQTPRYLIKTRGQQVTLSCSPISGHRSVSWYQQTPGQGLQFLFEYFSETQRNKGNFPGRFSGRQFSNSRSEMNVSTLELGDSALYLCASSLARGATPGETQYFGPGTRLLVL.

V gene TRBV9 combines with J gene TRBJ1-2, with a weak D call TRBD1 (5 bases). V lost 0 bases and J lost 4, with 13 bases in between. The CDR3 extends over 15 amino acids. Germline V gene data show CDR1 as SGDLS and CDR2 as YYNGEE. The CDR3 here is CASSVATGGSYGYTF. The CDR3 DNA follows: TGTGCCAGCAGCGTAGCTACGGGGGGTTCCTATGGCTACACCTTC. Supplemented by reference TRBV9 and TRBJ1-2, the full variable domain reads DSGVTQTPKHLITATGQRVTLRCSPRSGDLSVYWYQQSLDQGLQFLIQYYNGEERAKGNILERFSAQQFPDLHSELNLSSLELGDSALYFCASSVATGGSYGYTFGSGTRLTVV.

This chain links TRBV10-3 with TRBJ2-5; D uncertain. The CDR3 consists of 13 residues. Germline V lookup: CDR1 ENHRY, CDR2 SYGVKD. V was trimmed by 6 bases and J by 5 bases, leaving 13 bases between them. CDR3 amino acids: CAISPRDGETQYF. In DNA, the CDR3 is TGTGCCATCAGCCCAAGGGATGGTGAGACCCAGTACTTC.

The CDR3 nucleotides read TGCGCCAGCAGCCTTAGCGGTAGCTCCTACGAGCAGTACTTC. Its translation is CASSLSGSSYEQYF. V gene TRBV4-1 combines with J gene TRBJ2-7; D perhaps matches TRBD2 (6 bases). This CDR3 spans 14 amino acids. Germline V CDR1 and CDR2: MGHRA, YSYEKL. V was trimmed by 4 bases and J by 0 bases, leaving 10 bases between them.

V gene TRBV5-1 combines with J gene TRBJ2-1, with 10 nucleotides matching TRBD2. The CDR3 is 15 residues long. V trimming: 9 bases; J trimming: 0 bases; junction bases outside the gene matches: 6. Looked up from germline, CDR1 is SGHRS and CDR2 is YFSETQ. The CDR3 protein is CATGSSGSSYNEQFF. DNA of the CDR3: TGCGCCACCGGCTCTAGCGGGAGCTCCTACAATGAGCAGTTCTTC.

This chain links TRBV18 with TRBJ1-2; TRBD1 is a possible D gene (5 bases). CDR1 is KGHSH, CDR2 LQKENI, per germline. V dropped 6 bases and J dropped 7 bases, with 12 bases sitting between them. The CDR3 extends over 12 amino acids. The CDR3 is CASSPRGFGYTF. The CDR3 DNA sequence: TGTGCCAGCTCTCCAAGGGGCTTTGGCTACACCTTC.